This is a list of T cell receptor beta chains from one sample in a study of naive and memory T cell subsets. One entry per CDR3 protein results from TCRdb running MiXCR on the UMI-ligation and nested PCR reads. The sample yields about 150,000 distinct CDR3 sequences, about a sixth seen once. Material: naive CD4+ T cells from blood. The receptors derive from a human donor in good health. Each CDR3 is given with its conserved first and last residue. The order of the fields is clone size, D gene, J gene, V gene, CDR3 DNA, CDR3 protein. The D gene is left open where the match is weak. Some rows mark clone size as missing; the rest say once, few, many or name a class of expanded clone.

abundance: -
d_gene: -
j_gene: TRBJ2-7
v_gene: TRBV15
CDR3nt: TGTGCCACCAGCAGAGTTGTCACCTACGAGCAGTACTTC
CDR3aa: CATSRVVTYEQYF

abundance: many
d_gene: -
j_gene: TRBJ2-5
v_gene: TRBV29-1
CDR3nt: TGCAGCGTTGCCAGTCCAGGGAACCAAGAGACCCAGTACTTC
CDR3aa: CSVASPGNQETQYF

abundance: -
d_gene: -
j_gene: TRBJ2-1
v_gene: TRBV6-1
CDR3nt: TGTGCCAGCACCATCACCTACAATGAGCAGTTCTTC
CDR3aa: CASTITYNEQFF

abundance: few
d_gene: TRBD2
j_gene: TRBJ2-2
v_gene: TRBV30
CDR3nt: TGTGCCTGGAGTGTTCTAGCGGGAGCTGACGGGGAGCTGTTTTTT
CDR3aa: CAWSVLAGADGELFF

abundance: few
d_gene: TRBD1
j_gene: TRBJ1-1
v_gene: TRBV19
CDR3nt: TGTGCCAGCAACCCGGGACAGCCAGTGAACACTGAAGCTTTCTTT
CDR3aa: CASNPGQPVNTEAFF

abundance: few
d_gene: -
j_gene: TRBJ2-7
v_gene: TRBV28
CDR3nt: TGTGCCAGCAGTGAGGGATTGGTATCCTACGAGCAGTACTTC
CDR3aa: CASSEGLVSYEQYF

abundance: -
d_gene: TRBD1
j_gene: TRBJ1-1
v_gene: TRBV10-3
CDR3nt: TGTGCCATCAGTGGGAGACAGGGCGGTGAAACTGAAGCTTTCTTT
CDR3aa: CAISGRQGGETEAFF

abundance: few
d_gene: TRBD2
j_gene: TRBJ2-1
v_gene: TRBV3-1
CDR3nt: TGTGCCAGCAGCCAGGGGGACTACATGAACAATGAGCAGTTCTTC
CDR3aa: CASSQGDYMNNEQFF

abundance: few
d_gene: -
j_gene: TRBJ1-5
v_gene: TRBV29-1
CDR3nt: TGCAGCGTATATACCTCATCCGGTCAGCCCCAGCATTTT
CDR3aa: CSVYTSSGQPQHF

abundance: few
d_gene: -
j_gene: TRBJ1-1
v_gene: TRBV20-1
CDR3nt: TGCAGTGCTTCGGATCCATACACTGAAGCTTTCTTT
CDR3aa: CSASDPYTEAFF

abundance: -
d_gene: TRBD2
j_gene: TRBJ2-1
v_gene: TRBV20-1
CDR3nt: TGCAGTGCTAGGAACCTAGGGACTAGCGGGAGGTACAATGAGCAGTTCTTC
CDR3aa: CSARNLGTSGRYNEQFF

abundance: few
d_gene: TRBD1
j_gene: TRBJ1-4
v_gene: TRBV20-1
CDR3nt: TGCAGTGCTAGACAGAGCCGGGACAGCGGTGAAAAACTGTTTTTT
CDR3aa: CSARQSRDSGEKLFF

abundance: many
d_gene: -
j_gene: TRBJ2-5
v_gene: TRBV7-9
CDR3nt: TGTGCCAGCAGTTTGGAGACCCAGTACTTC
CDR3aa: CASSLETQYF

abundance: -
d_gene: -
j_gene: TRBJ2-3
v_gene: TRBV4-1
CDR3nt: TGCGCCAGCAGCCAAGTGGCTAGAGGAAGGACAGATACGCAGTATTTT
CDR3aa: CASSQVARGRTDTQYF

abundance: few
d_gene: -
j_gene: TRBJ1-2
v_gene: TRBV20-1
CDR3nt: TGCAGTGCTAGAGATAACAGGGTCTATGGCTACACCTTC
CDR3aa: CSARDNRVYGYTF

abundance: -
d_gene: TRBD2
j_gene: TRBJ2-1
v_gene: TRBV10-3
CDR3nt: TGTGCCATCAGTGAAACTAGCGGGAGAGCAAATGAGCAGTTCTTC
CDR3aa: CAISETSGRANEQFF

abundance: few
d_gene: -
j_gene: TRBJ2-7
v_gene: TRBV20-1
CDR3nt: TGCAGTGCTAGAGACCCCCTCTCACCAACTTACGAGCAGTACTTC
CDR3aa: CSARDPLSPTYEQYF

abundance: -
d_gene: TRBD1
j_gene: TRBJ1-6
v_gene: TRBV6-2/TRBV6-3
CDR3nt: TGTGCCAGCAGTTATCGCGGGACAGAGCTGAATTCACCCCTCCACTTT
CDR3aa: CASSYRGTELNSPLHF

abundance: few
d_gene: -
j_gene: TRBJ1-2
v_gene: TRBV12-3/TRBV12-4
CDR3nt: TGTGCCAGCAGTTCTCTGGGGTCGGAGGACTATGGCTACACCTTC
CDR3aa: CASSSLGSEDYGYTF

abundance: few
d_gene: -
j_gene: TRBJ2-7
v_gene: TRBV4-3
CDR3nt: TGCGCCAGCAGCCGGTGGTATGCCGACTCCTACGAGCAGTACTTC
CDR3aa: CASSRWYADSYEQYF

abundance: once
d_gene: TRBD1
j_gene: TRBJ1-5
v_gene: TRBV2
CDR3nt: TGTGCCAGCAGTGACTCGGGACAGGGCTATCAGCCCCAGCATTTT
CDR3aa: CASSDSGQGYQPQHF

abundance: -
d_gene: -
j_gene: TRBJ2-5
v_gene: TRBV7-8
CDR3nt: TGCCTCGGGGGCGGGAGCGGGGAGACCCAGTACTTC
CDR3aa: CLGGGSGETQYF

abundance: -
d_gene: -
j_gene: TRBJ1-2
v_gene: TRBV6-5
CDR3nt: TGTGCCAGCAGCCGCGGACCCCGCAATGGCTACACCTTC
CDR3aa: CASSRGPRNGYTF

abundance: -
d_gene: TRBD2
j_gene: TRBJ2-5
v_gene: TRBV20-1
CDR3nt: TGCAGTGCTAGGGCTACTAGCGATTGGGAGACCCAGTACTTC
CDR3aa: CSARATSDWETQYF

abundance: few
d_gene: -
j_gene: TRBJ2-5
v_gene: TRBV12-3/TRBV12-4
CDR3nt: TGTGCCAGCAGCCGGAGGACCTTTGAAGAGACCCAGTACTTC
CDR3aa: CASSRRTFEETQYF

abundance: -
d_gene: -
j_gene: TRBJ2-7
v_gene: TRBV7-2
CDR3nt: TGTGCCAGCAGCTTAGACGGATACTCCTACGAGCAGTACTTC
CDR3aa: CASSLDGYSYEQYF

abundance: -
d_gene: TRBD1
j_gene: TRBJ2-3
v_gene: TRBV2
CDR3nt: TGTGCCAGCAGTGGGACAGGGGGAACAGATACGCAGTATTTT
CDR3aa: CASSGTGGTDTQYF